One and the same sample provided the 10 T cell receptor beta chains below, sequenced in a study of blood T cell repertoires in COVID-19. Here immunoSEQ multiplex PCR was the method, and the copy in TCRdb shows in-frame clones only, minus some. Altogether some 100,000 clones are present, roughly 84% being singletons, with the ten largest covering roughly 7.7%. Sequencing input: peripheral blood. These receptors came from a woman at least 80 years old with active or convalescent COVID-19.

The CDR3 sequence is CASSPDSSHEQYF. The CDR3 DNA reads TGCGCCAGCAGCCCGGACAGTAGTCACGAGCAGTACTTC. V is TRBV5-1 and J is TRBJ2-7; D may be TRBD1 (6 bases). Germline CDR1 SGHRS, CDR2 YFSETQ. This CDR3 region has 13 residues. V was shortened by 4 bases and J by 5 bases, with 13 bases between the two germline ends.

J is TRBJ2-1 and V is TRBV5-4; TRBD2 agrees at 7 bases. This CDR3 is built from 14 residues. V dropped 0 bases and J dropped 7; count of bases not matched to a gene: 4. Germline V gene sequence: CDR1 SGHNT, CDR2 YYREEE (reference sequence). CDR3 residues: CASSLAGTKNEQFF. The CDR3 coding sequence is TGTGCCAGCAGCTTGGCCGGGACTAAGAATGAGCAGTTCTTC.

V usage is TRBV6-1 and J usage is TRBJ2-2; a possible D gene is TRBD2 (5 bases). Trimming pared 1 base from V and 6 bases from J, leaving 9 bases between. This CDR3 has 14 amino acids. The germline V gene encodes CDR1 MNHNS and CDR2 SASEGT. The chain's CDR3 is CASSEELRAGELFF. The CDR3 coding sequence is TGTGCCAGCAGTGAAGAGTTGCGGGCCGGGGAGCTGTTTTTT.

This rearrangement joins TRBV19 to TRBJ1-1, with TRBD1 matching 10 bases. Germline-derived CDR1 and CDR2 are LNHDA and SQIVND (reference sequence). The length of the CDR3 is 16 residues. Germline trimming cut 1 base from V and 5 bases from J; bases unmatched to any gene: 7. The CDR3, as DNA: TGTGCCAGTAGTATAGTCGCGACAGGGGGCGAAACTGAAGCTTTCTTT. As protein: CASSIVATGGETEAFF.

The chain links TRBV28 to TRBJ1-2, with 9 positions matching TRBD1. This CDR3 has 13 residues. V trimming: 6 bases; J trimming: 7 bases; junction bases outside the gene matches: 6. CDR1 and CDR2 (germline): MDHEN, SYDVKM. For the CDR3, the DNA is TGTGCCAGCAGCATGGGACAGGGTCTTGGCTACACCTTC. Translation gives CASSMGQGLGYTF.

The chain uses TRBV9 and TRBJ2-7, with 9 positions matching TRBD1. CDR3 size: 16 residues. Germline assignment: CDR1 SGDLS and CDR2 YYNGEE. Trimming took 3 bases from V and 2 from J; bases not matched to a gene: 9. CDR3 protein: CASSAAPRTGAYEQYF. In nucleotides, the CDR3 is TGTGCCAGCAGCGCGGCCCCTAGGACAGGGGCCTACGAGCAGTACTTC.

This rearrangement joins TRBV10-3 to TRBJ2-7; 9 bases fit TRBD1. Germline assignment: CDR1 ENHRY and CDR2 SYGVKD. With 0 bases clipped from V and 6 bases from J, the junction kept 3 bases outside the gene matches. The CDR3 consists of 14 residues. CDR3 residues: CAISESGQGSEQYF. The DNA for the CDR3 is TGTGCCATCAGTGAGTCCGGACAGGGGAGCGAGCAGTACTTC.

The chain employs TRBV9 and TRBJ2-7, with 10 bases matching TRBD1. The J segment lost 1 base and the V segment lost 4 bases, leaving 8 bases of the junction unmatched. The CDR3 sequence is 16 residues long. Per germline, CDR1 SGDLS and CDR2 YYNGEE. The CDR3: CASSPRQGAVSYEQYF. The CDR3 DNA is TGTGCCAGCAGCCCCCGACAGGGGGCCGTTTCCTACGAGCAGTACTTC.

Note on this clone: A read error may account for a junction end that differs from germline. The sample carries other DNA sequences with the same CDR3. This chain connects TRBV5-1 to TRBJ2-6; tentatively, D is TRBD1 (5 bases). This CDR3 has 15 residues. Germline loops: CDR1 SGHRS, CDR2 YFSETQ. The CDR3 DNA is TGCGCCAGCAGCTTGGAAGGGGCTGGGGCTAACGTCCTGACTTTC. Residues: CASSLEGAGANVLTF. The variable domain in full, completed from reference TRBV5-1 and TRBJ2-6, reads KAGVTQTPRYLIKTRGQQVTLSCSPISGHRSVSWYQQTPGQGLQFLFEYFSETQRNKGNFPGRFSGRQFSNSRSEMNVSTLELGDSALYLCASSLEGAGANVLTFGAGSRLTVL.

V gene TRBV5-4 combines with J gene TRBJ2-7; D may be TRBD2 (6 bases). The CDR3 contains 15 residues. In germline, CDR1 is SGHNT, CDR2 YYREEE (reference sequence). V was cut by 0 bases and J by 7 bases, with 17 bases left in between. DNA of the CDR3: TGTGCCAGCAGCTTGGATCTAGCGAACGTTAGGGAGCAGTACTTC. This encodes CASSLDLANVREQYF.